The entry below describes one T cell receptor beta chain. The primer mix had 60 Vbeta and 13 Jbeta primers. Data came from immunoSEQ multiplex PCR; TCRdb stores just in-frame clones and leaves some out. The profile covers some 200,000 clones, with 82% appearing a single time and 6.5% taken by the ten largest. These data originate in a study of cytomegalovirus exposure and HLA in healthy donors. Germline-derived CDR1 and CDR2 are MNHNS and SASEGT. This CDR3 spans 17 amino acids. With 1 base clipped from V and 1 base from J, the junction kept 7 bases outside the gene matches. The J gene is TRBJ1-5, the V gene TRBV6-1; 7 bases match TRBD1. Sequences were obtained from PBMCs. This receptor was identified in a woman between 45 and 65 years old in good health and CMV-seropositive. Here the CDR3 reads CASSEGGQRISNQPQHF. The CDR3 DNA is TGTGCCAGCAGTGAAGGGGGACAGAGGATAAGCAATCAGCCCCAGCATTTT.